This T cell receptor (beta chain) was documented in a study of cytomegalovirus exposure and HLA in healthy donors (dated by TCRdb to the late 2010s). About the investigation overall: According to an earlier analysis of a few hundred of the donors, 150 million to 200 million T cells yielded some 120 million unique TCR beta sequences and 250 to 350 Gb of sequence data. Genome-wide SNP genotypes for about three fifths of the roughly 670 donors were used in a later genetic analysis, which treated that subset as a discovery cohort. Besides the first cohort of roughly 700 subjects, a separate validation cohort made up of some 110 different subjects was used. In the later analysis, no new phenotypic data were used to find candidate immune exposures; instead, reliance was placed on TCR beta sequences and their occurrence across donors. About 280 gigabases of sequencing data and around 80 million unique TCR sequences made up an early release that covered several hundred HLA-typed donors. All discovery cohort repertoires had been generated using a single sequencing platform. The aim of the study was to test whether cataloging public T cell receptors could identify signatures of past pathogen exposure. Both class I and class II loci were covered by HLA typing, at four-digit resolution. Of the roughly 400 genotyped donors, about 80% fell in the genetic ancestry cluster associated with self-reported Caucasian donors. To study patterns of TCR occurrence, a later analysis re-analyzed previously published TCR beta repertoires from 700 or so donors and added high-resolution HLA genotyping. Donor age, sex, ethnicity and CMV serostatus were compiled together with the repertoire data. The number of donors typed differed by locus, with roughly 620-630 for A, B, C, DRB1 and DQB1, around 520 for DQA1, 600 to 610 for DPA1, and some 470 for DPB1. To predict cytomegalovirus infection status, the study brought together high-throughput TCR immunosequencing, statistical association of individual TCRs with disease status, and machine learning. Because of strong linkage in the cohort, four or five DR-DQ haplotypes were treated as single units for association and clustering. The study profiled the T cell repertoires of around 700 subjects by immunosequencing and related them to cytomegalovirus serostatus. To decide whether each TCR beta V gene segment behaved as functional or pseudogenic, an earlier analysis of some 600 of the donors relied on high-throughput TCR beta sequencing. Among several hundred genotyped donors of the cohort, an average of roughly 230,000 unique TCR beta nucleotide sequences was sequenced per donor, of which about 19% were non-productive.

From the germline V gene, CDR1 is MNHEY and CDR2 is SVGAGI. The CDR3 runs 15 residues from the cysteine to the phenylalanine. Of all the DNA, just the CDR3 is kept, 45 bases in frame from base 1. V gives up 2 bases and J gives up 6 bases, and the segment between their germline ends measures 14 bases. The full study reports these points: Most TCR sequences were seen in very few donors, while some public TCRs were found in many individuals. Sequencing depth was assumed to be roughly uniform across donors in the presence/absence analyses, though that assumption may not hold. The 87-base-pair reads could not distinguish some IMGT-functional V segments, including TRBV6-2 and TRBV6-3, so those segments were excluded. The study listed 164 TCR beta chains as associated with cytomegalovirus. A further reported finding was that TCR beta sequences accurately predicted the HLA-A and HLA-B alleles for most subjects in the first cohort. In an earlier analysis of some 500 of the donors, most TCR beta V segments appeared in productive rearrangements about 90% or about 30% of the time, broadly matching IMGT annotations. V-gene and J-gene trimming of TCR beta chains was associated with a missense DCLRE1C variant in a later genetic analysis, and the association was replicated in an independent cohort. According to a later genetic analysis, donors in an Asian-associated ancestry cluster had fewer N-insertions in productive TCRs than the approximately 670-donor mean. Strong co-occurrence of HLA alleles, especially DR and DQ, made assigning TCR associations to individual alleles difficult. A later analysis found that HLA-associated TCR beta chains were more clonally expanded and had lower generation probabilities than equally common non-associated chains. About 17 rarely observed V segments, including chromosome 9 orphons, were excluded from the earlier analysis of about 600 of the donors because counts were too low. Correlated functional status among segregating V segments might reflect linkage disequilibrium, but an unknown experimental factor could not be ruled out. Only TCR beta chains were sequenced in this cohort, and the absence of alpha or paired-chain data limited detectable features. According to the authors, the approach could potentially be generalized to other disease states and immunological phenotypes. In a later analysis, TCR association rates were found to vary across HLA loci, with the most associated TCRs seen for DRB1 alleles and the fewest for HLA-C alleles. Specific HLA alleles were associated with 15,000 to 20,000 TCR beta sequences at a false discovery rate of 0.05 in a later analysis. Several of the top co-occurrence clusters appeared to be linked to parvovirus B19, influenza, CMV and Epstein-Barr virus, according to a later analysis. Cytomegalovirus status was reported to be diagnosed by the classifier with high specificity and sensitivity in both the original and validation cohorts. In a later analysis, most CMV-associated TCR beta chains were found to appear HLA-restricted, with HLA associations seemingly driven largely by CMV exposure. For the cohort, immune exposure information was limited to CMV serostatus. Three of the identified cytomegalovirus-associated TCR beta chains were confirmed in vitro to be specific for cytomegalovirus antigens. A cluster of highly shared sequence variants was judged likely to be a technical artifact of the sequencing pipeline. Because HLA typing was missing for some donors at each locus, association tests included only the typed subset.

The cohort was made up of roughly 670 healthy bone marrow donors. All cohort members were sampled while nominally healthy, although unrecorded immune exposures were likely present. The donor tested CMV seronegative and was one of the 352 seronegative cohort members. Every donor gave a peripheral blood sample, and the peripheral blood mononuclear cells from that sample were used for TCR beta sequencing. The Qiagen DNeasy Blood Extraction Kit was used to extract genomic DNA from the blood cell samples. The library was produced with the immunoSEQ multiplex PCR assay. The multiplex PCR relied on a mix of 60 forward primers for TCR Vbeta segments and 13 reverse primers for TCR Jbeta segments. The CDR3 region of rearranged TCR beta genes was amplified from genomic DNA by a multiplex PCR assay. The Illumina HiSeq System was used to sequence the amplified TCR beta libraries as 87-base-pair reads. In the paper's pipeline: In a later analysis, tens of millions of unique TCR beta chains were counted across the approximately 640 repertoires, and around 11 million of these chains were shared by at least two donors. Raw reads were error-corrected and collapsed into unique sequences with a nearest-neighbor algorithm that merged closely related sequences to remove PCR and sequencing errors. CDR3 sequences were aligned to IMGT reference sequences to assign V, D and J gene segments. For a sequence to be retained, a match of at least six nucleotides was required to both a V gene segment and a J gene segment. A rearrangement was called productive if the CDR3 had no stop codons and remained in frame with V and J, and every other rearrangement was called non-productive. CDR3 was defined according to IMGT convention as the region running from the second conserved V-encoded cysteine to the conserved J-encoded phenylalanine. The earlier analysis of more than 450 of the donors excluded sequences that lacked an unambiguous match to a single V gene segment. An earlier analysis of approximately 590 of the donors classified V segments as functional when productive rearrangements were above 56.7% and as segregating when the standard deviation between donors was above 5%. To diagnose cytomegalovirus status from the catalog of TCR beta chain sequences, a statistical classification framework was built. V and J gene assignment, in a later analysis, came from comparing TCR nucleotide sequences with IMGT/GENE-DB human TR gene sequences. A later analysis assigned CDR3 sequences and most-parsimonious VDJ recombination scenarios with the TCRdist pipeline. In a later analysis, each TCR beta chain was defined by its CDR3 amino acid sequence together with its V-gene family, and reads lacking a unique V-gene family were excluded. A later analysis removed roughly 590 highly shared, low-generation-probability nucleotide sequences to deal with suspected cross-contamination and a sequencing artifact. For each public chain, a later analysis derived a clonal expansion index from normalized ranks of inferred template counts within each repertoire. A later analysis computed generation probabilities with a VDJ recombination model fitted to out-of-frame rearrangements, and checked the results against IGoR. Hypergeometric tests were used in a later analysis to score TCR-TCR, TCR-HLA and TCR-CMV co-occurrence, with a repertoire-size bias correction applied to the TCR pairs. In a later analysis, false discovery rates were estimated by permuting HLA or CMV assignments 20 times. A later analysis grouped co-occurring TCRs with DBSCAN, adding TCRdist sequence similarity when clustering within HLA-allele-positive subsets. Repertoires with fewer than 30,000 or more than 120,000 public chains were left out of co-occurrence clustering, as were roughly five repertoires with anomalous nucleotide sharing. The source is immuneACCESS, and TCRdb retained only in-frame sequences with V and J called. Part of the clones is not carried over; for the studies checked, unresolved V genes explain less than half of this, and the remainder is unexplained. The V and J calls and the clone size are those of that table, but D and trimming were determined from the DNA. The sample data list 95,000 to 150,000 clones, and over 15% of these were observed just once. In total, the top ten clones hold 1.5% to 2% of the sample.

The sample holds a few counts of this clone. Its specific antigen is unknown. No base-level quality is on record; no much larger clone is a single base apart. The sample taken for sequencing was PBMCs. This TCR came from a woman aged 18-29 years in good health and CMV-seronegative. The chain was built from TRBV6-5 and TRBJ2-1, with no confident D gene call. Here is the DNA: TGTGCCAGCAGTTACCTTGAGAGGCCGCGCAATGAGCAGTTCTTC. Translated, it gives CASSYLERPRNEQFF.